This TCR beta chain was captured in a study of blood T cell repertoires in COVID-19. At the level of the study: The analysed material was cDNA or gDNA that came from T cells, B-cell-depleted T cells, or PBMCs.

The table came from immunoSEQ multiplex PCR; TCRdb's copy has only in-frame clones and leaves some out. The sample carries about 260,000 clones, about 87% recorded once. This clone has more than one count but fewer than ten. The CDR3 sequence is 15 residues long. CDR1 SGHTS and CDR2 YDEGEE come from the germline V gene. J gave up 5 bases and V 3 bases, and 5 bases lay outside the gene matches. The receptor's source is a woman aged 40 to 50 who had recovered from COVID-19. The rearrangement uses TRBV5-8 and TRBJ2-2; TRBD1 matches at 9 bases. Material for sequencing was peripheral blood. CDR3 sequence reads: CASSYRGQVTGELFF. CDR3 nucleotides: TGTGCCAGCAGCTACAGGGGGCAGGTGACCGGGGAGCTGTTTTTT.